The next 10 T cell receptor beta chains were all read from a single sample in a study of blood T cell repertoires in COVID-19 (dated by TCRdb to about 2020). The library came from the immunoSEQ multiplex PCR assay. The source is immuneACCESS, and TCRdb retained only in-frame sequences with V and J called. Part of the clones is not carried over; for the studies checked, unresolved V genes explain less than half of this, and the remainder is unexplained. The sample records under 300,000 clones, approximately 84% of which are singletons. The ten biggest clones cover around 4% of the sample. The sample taken for sequencing was peripheral blood. The receptors stem from a man aged 50 to 60 with acute or convalescent COVID-19.

The rearrangement links TRBV7-2 to TRBJ1-1; no clear D. Looked up from germline, CDR1 is SGHTA and CDR2 is FQGNSA. V gave up 3 bases and J gave up 1 base, with 12 bases separating them. This CDR3 has 15 amino acids. In nucleotides, the CDR3 is TGTGCCAGCAGCTTTATCCAGCGGTCGAACACTGAAGCTTTCTTT. Its protein product is CASSFIQRSNTEAFF.

V gene TRBV29-1 combines with J gene TRBJ2-7; tentative D call: TRBD1 (5 bases). Per germline, CDR1 SQVTM and CDR2 ANQGSEA. V was trimmed by 4 bases and J by 0 bases, leaving 13 bases between them. The CDR3 consists of 14 residues. The CDR3 DNA follows: TGCAGCGTTGGGAGCAGGGAAAGCTCCTACGAGCAGTACTTC. It translates to CSVGSRESSYEQYF.

Written as DNA, the CDR3 is TGTGCCAGCAGCTTTAGGAACACTGAAGCTTTCTTT. This translates into CASSFRNTEAFF. The gene calls are TRBV5-6 and TRBJ1-1; no clear D. Germline CDR1 is SGHDT and CDR2 is YYEEEE. V was pared by 2 bases and J by 1 base, with 3 bases between. This CDR3 spans 12 amino acids. The full variable domain, rest sourced from reference TRBV5-6 and TRBJ1-1, is DAGVTQSPTHLIKTRGQQVTLRCSPKSGHDTVSWYQQALGQGPQFIFQYYEEEERQRGNFPDRFSGHQFPNYSSELNVNALLLGDSALYLCASSFRNTEAFFGQGTRLTVV.

The chain carries TRBV7-2 and TRBJ2-1, with 14 positions matching TRBD2. Germline CDR1 reads SGHTA; CDR2 reads FQGNSA. The CDR3 is made up of 14 amino acids. Germline trimming cut 7 bases from V and 15 bases from J; bases unmatched to any gene: 11. The CDR3 sequence: CASNQGLAGAQGFF. The CDR3 DNA reads TGTGCCAGCAACCAGGGACTAGCGGGGGCCCAGGGGTTCTTC.

This clone was counted between two and nine times. V gene TRBV3-1 (or the pseudogene TRBV3-2) combines with J gene TRBJ1-1; 9 positions match TRBD1. Looked up from germline, CDR1 is LGHDT and CDR2 is YNNKEL (reference sequence). CDR3 size: 16 residues. With 2 bases clipped from V and 4 bases from J, the junction kept 8 bases outside the gene matches. The CDR3 coding sequence is TGTGCCAGCAGCCAACGCCGGACAGGGGTGGCCACTGAAGCTTTCTTT. Translation: CASSQRRTGVATEAFF.

DNA of the CDR3: TGTGCCAGTAGCGACTACCGAACCTACAATGAGCAGTTCTTC. The encoded protein is CASSDYRTYNEQFF. The chain employs TRBV19 and TRBJ2-1; TRBD2 is a possible D gene (5 bases). The CDR3 is 14 amino acids. The V end lost 6 bases, the J end lost 2 bases, and 11 bases lay between the germline ends. Per germline, CDR1 LNHDA and CDR2 SQIVND (reference sequence).

The V and J genes are TRBV7-9 and TRBJ1-4, with 12 bases aligning to TRBD1. J gave up 8 bases and V 3 bases, and 1 base lay outside the gene matches. The CDR3 extends over 14 amino acids. Germline V gene sequence: CDR1 SEHNR, CDR2 FQNEAQ (reference sequence). CDR3 in DNA: TGTGCCAGCAGCTTGGGACAGGGGGCCGAAAAACTGTTTTTT. Translation gives CASSLGQGAEKLFF.

Regarding this clone: Other DNA variants within this sample encode the same CDR3. The rearrangement links TRBV10-3 to TRBJ1-1; 9 nucleotides align to TRBD1. CDR3 length equals 13 residues. Trimming removed 4 bases from V and 5 bases from J; junction bases left unmatched: 2. The germline V gene encodes CDR1 ENHRY and CDR2 SYGVKD. The CDR3 DNA follows: TGTGCCATCAGTGGGGGACAGGGAACTGAAGCTTTCTTT. This gives the protein CAISGGQGTEAFF.

Details on this clone: A junction boundary mismatches the germline segment, possibly from a read error. V and J are TRBV7-7 and TRBJ2-5; weak D call: TRBD1 (6 bases). CDR3 size: 14 residues. Germline lookup yields CDR1 SSHAT and CDR2 FNYEAQ (reference sequence). The CDR3 loop is CASSLGPRGETQYF. CDR3 coding DNA: TGTGCTAGCAGCTTAGGACCCAGGGGAGAGACCCAGTACTTC.

CDR3 loop: CASSSGGGDGYTF. In DNA form, the CDR3 reads TGTGCCAGCAGCTCGGGGGGCGGAGATGGCTACACCTTC. V is TRBV7-6 and J is TRBJ1-2; TRBD1 might be the D (6 bases). V lost 4 bases and J 6 bases, leaving 12 bases between the germline ends. The CDR3 totals 13 residues. Germline lookup yields CDR1 SGHVS and CDR2 FNYEAQ.